Shown below are 20 T cell receptor beta chains from a single sample sequenced in a study of T cell repertoires in cytomegalovirus infection. These receptors lack a known antigen. TCRdb independently ran MiXCR on the reads; one entry per CDR3 protein. Among under 500,000 distinct CDR3 sequences listed, 40% to 50% were seen once. The sample consisted of cultured PBMCs, taken from culture after CMV antigen stimulation. The receptors originated from a human donor in good health (CMV status not recorded). Some clones in this sample may be carry-over from other donors' samples.

This clonotype was counted only a few times. For the CDR3, the DNA is TGCGCCAGCAGCTCCCCCGGGCCCGGACATGAGACCCAGTACTTC. It codes for CASSSPGPGHETQYF. This chain uses TRBV5-1 with TRBJ2-5, with D maybe TRBD1 (5 bases). The germline V gene encodes CDR1 SGHRS and CDR2 YFSETQ. Trimming took off 3 bases at V and 5 bases at J, with 17 bases between the two ends. The length of the CDR3 is 15 residues.

The chain links TRBV20-1 to TRBJ1-2; D not resolved. Trimming pared 6 bases from V and 8 bases from J, leaving 13 bases between. Germline loops: CDR1 DFQATT, CDR2 SNEGSKA (reference sequence). CDR3 size: 11 residues. This CDR3 reads CSAHPPQGYTF. CDR3 nucleotide sequence: TGCAGTGCCCACCCCCCGCAGGGCTACACCTTC.

The chain combines TRBV10-3 with TRBJ2-1; D is possibly TRBD2 (5 bases). CDR3 size: 16 residues. The germline V and J ends were trimmed by 6 bases and 0 bases, with 15 bases remaining between them. Germline V lookup: CDR1 ENHRY, CDR2 SYGVKD. CDR3 sequence: CAISKGDGNSYNEQFF. As DNA, the CDR3 is TGTGCCATCAGCAAGGGTGACGGGAACTCCTACAATGAGCAGTTCTTC.

There are a few counts of this clonotype. This rearrangement joins TRBV7-2 to TRBJ2-1; TRBD2 agrees at 7 bases. The CDR3 consists of 15 residues. The V gene's germline CDR1 is SGHTA and CDR2 FQGNSA. Germline trimming cut 5 bases from V and 7 bases from J; bases unmatched to any gene: 11. CDR3 sequence reads: CASSNLLGGSNEQFF. CDR3 nucleotide sequence: TGTGCCAGCAGCAACCTTTTGGGGGGGAGTAATGAGCAGTTCTTC. Filled out from reference TRBV7-2 and TRBJ2-1, the complete variable domain reads GAGVSQSPSNKVTEKGKDVELRCDPISGHTALYWYRQSLGQGLEFLIYFQGNSAPDKSGLPSDRFSAERTGGSVSTLTIQRTQQEDSAVYLCASSNLLGGSNEQFFGPGTRLTVL.

This clonotype was counted many times. This chain links TRBV7-2 with TRBJ1-6, with TRBD1 matching over 7 bases. The CDR3 totals 15 residues. Germline CDR1 reads SGHTA; CDR2 reads FQGNSA. V lost 5 bases and J lost 9; bases outside the gene matches: 10. CDR3 sequence: CASSRDSSFGSPLHF. DNA of the CDR3: TGTGCCAGCAGCCGGGACAGCTCGTTTGGTTCACCCCTCCACTTT.

The chain employs TRBV7-9 and TRBJ1-2, with 10 bases aligning to TRBD1. Trimming took 6 bases from V and 7 from J; bases not matched to a gene: 5. The germline V gene has CDR1 SEHNR and CDR2 FQNEAQ (reference sequence). This CDR3 has 13 residues. CDR3 in amino acids: CASRPTGGAGYTF. CDR3 nucleotide sequence: TGTGCCAGCAGACCGACAGGGGGCGCTGGCTACACCTTC.

This clonotype appeared a few times. The chain carries TRBV7-8 and TRBJ2-7; D uncertain. The V end lost 2 bases, the J end lost 2 bases, and 10 bases lay between the germline ends. There are 14 residues in the CDR3. CDR1 SGHVS and CDR2 FQNEAQ come from the germline V gene. CDR3: CASSLRAVTYEQYF. Written as DNA, the CDR3 is TGTGCCAGCAGCTTAAGGGCGGTTACCTACGAGCAGTACTTC.

Only a few counts were recorded for this clonotype. The gene calls are TRBV27 and TRBJ1-4, with D possibly matching TRBD1 (5 bases). The CDR3 runs to 15 residues. The V gene's germline CDR1 is MNHEY and CDR2 SMNVEV (reference sequence). Deletions cut 5 bases from V and 4 bases from J, with 14 bases between. The CDR3 bases are TGTGCCAGCAGTCCGATCCGGGGCCGTAATGAAAAACTGTTTTTT. Translation: CASSPIRGRNEKLFF.

This chain connects TRBV28 to TRBJ1-5, with D unresolved. V lost 7 bases, J lost 3 bases, and 13 bases lay in between. CDR3 length: 14 residues. Germline assignment: CDR1 MDHEN and CDR2 SYDVKM. CDR3 residues: CASNPRRYNQPQHF. The CDR3, as DNA: TGTGCCAGCAATCCAAGACGGTACAATCAGCCCCAGCATTTT.

V usage is TRBV11-2 and J usage is TRBJ2-1; weak D call: TRBD2 (6 bases). V lost 3 bases, J lost 0 bases, and 15 bases lay in between. CDR1 is SGHAT, CDR2 FQNNGV, per germline. This CDR3 comprises 17 residues. CDR3 amino acids: CASSFGIAANSYNEQFF. In DNA form, the CDR3 reads TGTGCCAGCAGCTTTGGGATAGCGGCGAACTCCTACAATGAGCAGTTCTTC.

Remarks on this clonotype: An end of the junction does not agree with germline; a read error may underlie this. V and J are TRBV7-2 and TRBJ2-3; D is possibly TRBD2 (5 bases). Germline values: CDR1 SGHTA, CDR2 FQGNSA. The CDR3 is 16 amino acids. Here the CDR3 reads CASSLEGRGLSDTQSF. The CDR3 nucleotides read TGTGCCAGCAGCTTAGAGGGCCGCGGGCTGTCAGATACGCAGTCTTTT.

The chain recombines TRBV9 with TRBJ2-1; 10 nucleotides match TRBD2. V was pared by 4 bases and J by 5 bases, with 12 bases of the junction left unmatched. Germline V gene data show CDR1 as SGDLS and CDR2 as YYNGEE. This CDR3 comprises 17 residues. CDR3 coding DNA: TGTGCCAGCAGCTACCGAAGGAGCGGGAGGGCCGACAATGAGCAGTTCTTC. Protein: CASSYRRSGRADNEQFF.

V and J are TRBV27 and TRBJ1-2; possibly TRBD1 for D (6 bases). V was cut by 3 bases and J by 7 bases, with 12 bases left in between. The CDR3 consists of 13 residues. The germline V gene encodes CDR1 MNHEY and CDR2 SMNVEV (reference sequence). The CDR3: CASSFRGAGGYTF. The CDR3 DNA is TGTGCCAGCAGTTTCAGGGGCGCAGGTGGCTACACCTTC.

This clonotype was observed at least ten times. The CDR3 DNA follows: TGTGCCAGCAGATCAAGATTGGGCGGCGGCGGAGGAGCTGAAGCTTTCTTT. It yields the protein CASRSRLGGGGGAEAFF. V usage is TRBV7-2 and J usage is TRBJ1-1; unclear D gene. CDR1 and CDR2 (germline): SGHTA, FQGNSA. CDR3 length equals 17 residues. The V gene lost 6 bases and the J gene lost 6 bases, with 26 bases spanning the gap.

V gene TRBV19 combines with J gene TRBJ2-3; D unclear. V lost 2 bases and J lost 6, with 6 bases in between. From germline, CDR1 is LNHDA and CDR2 SQIVND (reference sequence). The CDR3 contains 12 residues. CDR3 DNA: TGTGCCAGTAGTATAAGTTGGGATACGCAGTATTTT. Protein product: CASSISWDTQYF. The full variable domain, its missing parts supplied by reference TRBV19 and TRBJ2-3, is DGGITQSPKYLFRKEGQNVTLSCEQNLNHDAMYWYRQDPGQGLRLIYYSQIVNDFQKGDIAEGYSVSREKKESFPLTVTSAQKNPTAFYLCASSISWDTQYFGPGTRLTVL.

This clonotype has ten or more counts. The rearrangement links TRBV7-8 to TRBJ1-2; 8 bases map to TRBD1. V shed 5 bases, J shed 8 bases, and the junction held 7 bases outside the gene matches. The CDR3 loop spans 13 amino acids. Germline V CDR1 and CDR2: SGHVS, FQNEAQ. The CDR3 DNA follows: TGTGCCAGCAGCCCCGGACAGGGAATAGGCTACACCTTC. Its protein product is CASSPGQGIGYTF. Full variable domain (remainder filled in from reference TRBV7-8 and TRBJ1-2): GAGVSQSPRYKVAKRGQDVALRCDPISGHVSLFWYQQALGQGPEFLTYFQNEAQLDKSGLPSDRFFAERPEGSVSTLKIQRTQQEDSAVYLCASSPGQGIGYTFGSGTRLTVV.

The chain links TRBV7-6 to TRBJ1-1; no clear D gene. Germline V gives CDR1 SGHVS, CDR2 FNYEAQ. V was trimmed by 1 base and J by 6 bases, leaving 12 bases between them. The CDR3 sequence is 14 residues long. The CDR3 region has the DNA TGTGCCAGCAGCTTAGAAGCCGACGGGGCTGAAGCTTTCTTT. Protein sequence: CASSLEADGAEAFF.

This clonotype was counted once. The rearrangement joins TRBV7-6 to TRBJ2-7, with 11 bases lining up with TRBD2. Germline CDR1 reads SGHVS; CDR2 reads FNYEAQ. The CDR3 runs to 20 residues. The J segment lost 0 bases and the V segment lost 5 bases, leaving 18 bases of the junction unmatched. The CDR3 reads CASSPFAVTSGTQISYEQYF. CDR3 sequence (DNA): TGTGCCAGCAGCCCTTTCGCCGTGACTAGCGGGACACAGATCTCCTACGAGCAGTACTTC.

The chain couples TRBV7-6 to TRBJ2-1; TRBD2 agrees at 14 bases. J was trimmed by 3 bases and V by 7 bases; bases with no gene match: 5. The CDR3 totals 16 residues. Germline V gene sequence: CDR1 SGHVS, CDR2 FNYEAQ. DNA for the CDR3: TGTGCCAGCATAAAAGGGACTAGCGGGGGCTACAATGAGCAGTTCTTC. Protein: CASIKGTSGGYNEQFF.

V is TRBV28 and J is TRBJ2-5, with 14 positions matching TRBD2. The germline V gene encodes CDR1 MDHEN and CDR2 SYDVKM. The CDR3 consists of 19 residues. V lost 3 bases, J lost 5 bases, and 14 bases stayed unmatched. The CDR3 region has the DNA TGTGCCAGCAGTTTCTGGCGGAAGACTAGCGGGAGGGGTGGGGAGACCCAGTACTTC. It encodes CASSFWRKTSGRGGETQYF.